A single sample gave rise to the 14 T cell receptor beta chains below, sequenced in a study of cytotoxic CD8 clonotypes in ibrutinib-treated CLL. Libraries were prepared by immunoSEQ multiplex PCR; TCRdb keeps only in-frame clonotypes and omits some of them. This sample carries under 300,000 clones, roughly 70% of them seen once, and the ten largest clones take approximately 15%. Sequences were derived from PBMCs, sampled after 24 months of ibrutinib treatment. These receptors originate from a human donor with chronic lymphocytic leukemia.

The CDR3, as DNA: TGTGCCAGCAGCTCCAGCGGGAGTGTCGGGGAGCTGTTTTTT. The encoded protein is CASSSSGSVGELFF. This chain connects TRBV9 to TRBJ2-2; TRBD2 matches at 8 bases. V trimming: 4 bases; J trimming: 7 bases; junction bases outside the gene matches: 6. The V gene's germline CDR1 is SGDLS and CDR2 YYNGEE. The CDR3 runs to 14 residues.

The V gene is TRBV6-5, the J gene TRBJ2-7; 13 positions agree with TRBD2. From germline, CDR1 is MNHEY and CDR2 SVGAGI. Trimming cost V 6 bases and J 4 bases; bases outside gene matches: 6. The length of the CDR3 is 15 residues. The CDR3 DNA reads TGTGCCAGCAGCAAACTAGCGGGAGGGCCGTACGAGCAGTACTTC. Translation gives CASSKLAGGPYEQYF.

The chain recombines TRBV11-2 with TRBJ2-5; 10 nucleotides match TRBD1. V shed 5 bases and J 1 base; nucleotides not matched to a gene: 7. The germline V gene has CDR1 SGHAT and CDR2 FQNNGV. This CDR3 spans 16 amino acids. In DNA, the CDR3 is TGTGCCAGCAGCCCTGGGACAGGGGTGCTCCAAGAGACCCAGTACTTC. Translation: CASSPGTGVLQETQYF. The entire variable domain, with the rest obtained from reference TRBV11-2 and TRBJ2-5, is as follows: EAGVAQSPRYKIIEKRQSVAFWCNPISGHATLYWYQQILGQGPKLLIQFQNNGVVDDSQLPKDRFSAERLKGVDSTLKIQPAKLEDSAVYLCASSPGTGVLQETQYFGPGTRLLVL.

The V call is TRBV28, the J call TRBJ1-2; no clear D gene. V lost 10 bases and J lost 8, with 17 bases in between. The CDR3 has 12 residues. The germline V gene encodes CDR1 MDHEN and CDR2 SYDVKM. Written as DNA, the CDR3 is TGTGCCACCGCCACTCTGGGCAGAGGCTACACCTTC. It codes for CATATLGRGYTF.

The sample holds a few counts of this clone. The chain uses TRBV27 and TRBJ2-7; no firm D call. Germline assignment: CDR1 MNHEY and CDR2 SMNVEV (reference sequence). The V end lost 11 bases, the J end lost 2 bases, and 7 bases lay between the germline ends. CDR3 length: 10 amino acids. The CDR3 nucleotides are TGTGCCCTCGGCCCCTACGAGCAGTACTTC. Its protein is CALGPYEQYF.

The chain is built from TRBV27 and TRBJ1-1, with 8 bases that match TRBD1. CDR1 is MNHEY and CDR2 is SMNVEV in the germline V gene (reference sequence). The CDR3 loop spans 15 amino acids. V lost 7 bases, J lost 4 bases, and 11 bases stayed unmatched. CDR3 DNA sequence: TGTGCCAGCACCACCCCCGGACAGGGCACCACTGAAGCTTTCTTT. This translates into CASTTPGQGTTEAFF.

The CDR3 DNA reads as TGTGCCAGCAGTCTGGAGGGGCTCTACGAGCAGTACTTC. Translation: CASSLEGLYEQYF. The rearrangement uses TRBV6-5 and TRBJ2-7; D is perhaps TRBD2 (6 bases). CDR1 is MNHEY and CDR2 is SVGAGI in the germline V gene. The CDR3 contains 13 residues. Deletions cut 5 bases from V and 3 bases from J, with 11 bases between.

This clone has a handful of counts. The chain carries TRBV19 and TRBJ1-5, with D hard to call. Deletions cut 1 base from V and 4 bases from J, with 5 bases between. The CDR3 contains 13 residues. Germline CDR1 reads LNHDA; CDR2 reads SQIVND (reference sequence). The CDR3 loop is CASSIALNQPQHF. The CDR3 nucleotides are TGTGCCAGTAGTATAGCCCTAAATCAGCCCCAGCATTTT.

J is TRBJ1-5 and V is TRBV4-2; D call uncertain. V gave up 0 bases and J gave up 1 base, with 10 bases separating them. CDR1 LGHNA and CDR2 YNFKEQ come from the germline V gene. The CDR3 loop spans 16 amino acids. The chain's CDR3 is CASSQDGLGSNQPQHF. Here the CDR3 DNA reads TGTGCCAGCAGCCAAGACGGCCTGGGCAGCAATCAGCCCCAGCATTTT.

The chain is built from TRBV28 and TRBJ1-4; possibly TRBD1 for D (6 bases). Trimming stripped 6 bases from V and 7 bases from J, with 18 bases between. The CDR3 has 15 residues. Germline values: CDR1 MDHEN, CDR2 SYDVKM. CDR3 region: CASSLGWDMGEKLFF. The CDR3 DNA is TGTGCCAGCAGCTTAGGTTGGGACATGGGTGAAAAACTGTTTTTT.

This chain joins TRBV11-3 and TRBJ2-1; weak D call: TRBD2 (6 bases). Trimming pared 1 base from V and 13 bases from J, leaving 14 bases between. The germline gives CDR1 SGHNT, CDR2 YENEEA. The CDR3 consists of 13 residues. The CDR3 sequence is CASSLATGVRQFF. The CDR3, as DNA: TGTGCCAGCAGCTTAGCGACGGGGGTACGACAGTTCTTC.

The gene calls are TRBV5-1 and TRBJ2-5; D may correspond to TRBD1 or TRBD2 (6 bases each). The V and J ends lost 2 bases and 5 bases respectively, with 16 bases between them. The CDR3 loop spans 15 amino acids. The germline V gene has CDR1 SGHRS and CDR2 YFSETQ. The CDR3 is CASSFPGTGAETQYF. As DNA, the CDR3 is TGCGCCAGCAGCTTCCCCGGGACGGGGGCGGAGACCCAGTACTTC.

The chain links TRBV9 to TRBJ2-5; 14 positions match TRBD2. Germline V CDR1 and CDR2: SGDLS, YYNGEE. Trimming removed 2 bases from V and 0 bases from J; junction bases left unmatched: 3. The CDR3 extends over 17 amino acids. The CDR3 reads CASSVEGLAGDQETQYF. CDR3 bases: TGTGCCAGCAGCGTGGAGGGACTAGCGGGGGACCAAGAGACCCAGTACTTC. The entire variable domain, with the rest obtained from reference TRBV9 and TRBJ2-5, is as follows: DSGVTQTPKHLITATGQRVTLRCSPRSGDLSVYWYQQSLDQGLQFLIQYYNGEERAKGNILERFSAQQFPDLHSELNLSSLELGDSALYFCASSVEGLAGDQETQYFGPGTRLLVL.

V is TRBV6-6 and J is TRBJ2-5, with D unresolved. Trimming removed 0 bases from V and 4 bases from J, with 9 bases in between. The CDR3 contains 14 residues. The germline gives CDR1 MNHNY, CDR2 SVGAGI (reference sequence). CDR3 sequence (DNA): TGTGCCAGCAGTTACTCTGGGCGAGGAGAGACCCAGTACTTC. Encoded protein: CASSYSGRGETQYF.